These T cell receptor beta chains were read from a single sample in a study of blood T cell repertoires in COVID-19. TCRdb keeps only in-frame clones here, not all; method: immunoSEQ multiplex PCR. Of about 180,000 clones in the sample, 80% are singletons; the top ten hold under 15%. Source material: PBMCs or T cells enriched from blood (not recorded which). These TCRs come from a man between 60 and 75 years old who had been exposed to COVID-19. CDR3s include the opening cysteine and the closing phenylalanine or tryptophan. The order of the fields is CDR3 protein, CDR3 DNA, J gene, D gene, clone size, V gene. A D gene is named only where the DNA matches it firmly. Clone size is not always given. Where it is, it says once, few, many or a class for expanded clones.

cdr3_aa: CASTLGDREDQPQHF
cdr3_nt: TGCGCCAGCACCCTGGGGGACAGGGAAGATCAGCCCCAGCATTTT
j_call: TRBJ1-5
d_call: TRBD1
clone_size: .
v_call: TRBV5-1

cdr3_aa: CATSAATGGDPYEQYF
cdr3_nt: TGTGCCACCAGTGCCGCGACAGGGGGCGACCCCTACGAGCAGTACTTC
j_call: TRBJ2-7
d_call: TRBD1
clone_size: .
v_call: TRBV24-1

cdr3_aa: CASSPTGGSYEQYF
cdr3_nt: TGTGCCAGCAGTCCTACAGGGGGCTCCTACGAGCAGTACTTC
j_call: TRBJ2-7
d_call: TRBD1
clone_size: once
v_call: TRBV5-4

cdr3_aa: CASSQGGRSQETQYF
cdr3_nt: TGTGCCAGCAGCCAAGGGGGGCGCTCCCAAGAGACCCAGTACTTC
j_call: TRBJ2-5
d_call: .
clone_size: .
v_call: TRBV3-1/TRBV3-2

cdr3_aa: CASSLEGQGLYEQYF
cdr3_nt: TGTGCCAGCAGCTTAGAGGGACAGGGGCTATACGAGCAGTACTTC
j_call: TRBJ2-7
d_call: TRBD1
clone_size: .
v_call: TRBV11-3

cdr3_aa: CASSSSTSGRTIGETQYF
cdr3_nt: TGTGCCAGCAGTTCCTCAACTAGCGGGAGGACCATAGGGGAGACCCAGTACTTC
j_call: TRBJ2-5
d_call: TRBD2
clone_size: few
v_call: TRBV27

cdr3_aa: CSVGSGQGNEKLFF
cdr3_nt: TGCAGCGTTGGATCTGGACAGGGTAATGAAAAACTGTTTTTT
j_call: TRBJ1-4
d_call: TRBD1
clone_size: .
v_call: TRBV29-1

cdr3_aa: CATSRGQGRSEKLFF
cdr3_nt: TGTGCCACCAGCAGAGGACAGGGCCGGAGTGAAAAACTGTTTTTT
j_call: TRBJ1-4
d_call: TRBD1
clone_size: .
v_call: TRBV15

cdr3_aa: CGAGGVSNYGYTF
cdr3_nt: TGTGGGGCAGGGGGCGTATCTAACTATGGCTACACCTTC
j_call: TRBJ1-2
d_call: TRBD1
clone_size: .
v_call: TRBV19

cdr3_aa: CASSATSPTDTQYF
cdr3_nt: TGTGCCAGCAGTGCGACTTCTCCCACAGATACGCAGTATTTT
j_call: TRBJ2-3
d_call: .
clone_size: .
v_call: TRBV25-1

cdr3_aa: CATKPRAGTGELFF
cdr3_nt: TGTGCCACCAAACCCAGGGCCGGCACCGGGGAGCTGTTTTTT
j_call: TRBJ2-2
d_call: .
clone_size: .
v_call: TRBV19

cdr3_aa: CASSLRVPTSGRAYEQYF
cdr3_nt: TGCGCCAGCAGCTTGAGGGTTCCCACTAGCGGGAGGGCCTACGAGCAGTACTTC
j_call: TRBJ2-7
d_call: TRBD2
clone_size: .
v_call: TRBV5-1

cdr3_aa: CASSRTGNPYNEQFF
cdr3_nt: TGTGCCAGCTCCCGGACAGGGAACCCCTACAATGAGCAGTTCTTC
j_call: TRBJ2-1
d_call: TRBD1
clone_size: .
v_call: TRBV18

cdr3_aa: CASVQGSGGYSNQPQHF
cdr3_nt: TGTGCCAGCGTACAGGGGTCTGGGGGCTACAGCAATCAGCCCCAGCATTTT
j_call: TRBJ1-5
d_call: TRBD1
clone_size: .
v_call: TRBV28

cdr3_aa: CSASVAGSSYEQYF
cdr3_nt: TGCAGTGCTAGTGTGGCGGGCAGCTCCTACGAGCAGTACTTC
j_call: TRBJ2-7
d_call: .
clone_size: once
v_call: TRBV20-1

cdr3_aa: CASSQGGLAASMEQYF
cdr3_nt: TGTGCCAGCAGCCAAGGTGGACTAGCGGCCTCAATGGAGCAGTACTTC
j_call: TRBJ2-7
d_call: TRBD2
clone_size: .
v_call: TRBV14

cdr3_aa: CASSLVSGRGREQFF
cdr3_nt: TGTGCCAGCAGCTTAGTTAGCGGGAGGGGACGTGAGCAGTTCTTC
j_call: TRBJ2-1
d_call: TRBD2
clone_size: .
v_call: TRBV7-8

cdr3_aa: CASSEDRGLYEKLFF
cdr3_nt: TGCGCCAGCAGCGAGGACAGGGGGCTTTATGAAAAACTGTTTTTT
j_call: TRBJ1-4
d_call: TRBD1
clone_size: .
v_call: TRBV5-1

cdr3_aa: CASSLQGDPNSPLHF
cdr3_nt: TGTGCCAGTAGTCTCCAGGGGGACCCCAACTCACCCCTCCACTTT
j_call: TRBJ1-6
d_call: TRBD1
clone_size: .
v_call: TRBV19

cdr3_aa: CASSQAGPAYEQYF
cdr3_nt: TGTGCCAGCTCCCAAGCGGGACCAGCCTACGAGCAGTACTTC
j_call: TRBJ2-7
d_call: TRBD2
clone_size: .
v_call: TRBV5-6

cdr3_aa: CASSPFRGAWTEAFF
cdr3_nt: TGTGCCAGCAGTCCCTTCCGGGGGGCATGGACTGAAGCTTTCTTT
j_call: TRBJ1-1
d_call: .
clone_size: .
v_call: TRBV6-2/TRBV6-3

cdr3_aa: CSASLGTSGSREQFF
cdr3_nt: TGCAGTGCTAGTCTCGGGACTAGCGGGAGTAGGGAGCAGTTCTTC
j_call: TRBJ2-1
d_call: TRBD2
clone_size: .
v_call: TRBV20-1

cdr3_aa: CASSTNGQPGLYEQYF
cdr3_nt: TGTGCCAGCAGTACCAACGGACAACCCGGATTGTACGAGCAGTACTTC
j_call: TRBJ2-7
d_call: .
clone_size: .
v_call: TRBV27

cdr3_aa: CASSAASGTYEQYF
cdr3_nt: TGTGCCAGCAGCGCAGCGAGCGGGACCTACGAGCAGTACTTC
j_call: TRBJ2-7
d_call: TRBD2
clone_size: .
v_call: TRBV9

cdr3_aa: CATSGALGTEAFF
cdr3_nt: TGTGCCACCAGTGGCGCTCTCGGCACTGAAGCTTTCTTT
j_call: TRBJ1-1
d_call: .
clone_size: .
v_call: TRBV24-1

cdr3_aa: CAISDRLFEQFF
cdr3_nt: TGTGCCATCAGTGACAGGCTTTTTGAGCAGTTCTTC
j_call: TRBJ2-1
d_call: .
clone_size: .
v_call: TRBV10-3

cdr3_aa: CASNLQGVPSYEQYF
cdr3_nt: TGTGCCAGCAATCTCCAAGGGGTCCCCTCCTACGAGCAGTACTTC
j_call: TRBJ2-7
d_call: .
clone_size: .
v_call: TRBV27

cdr3_aa: CASSPGTLNTGELFF
cdr3_nt: TGTGCCAGTAGTCCCGGGACACTCAACACCGGGGAGCTGTTTTTT
j_call: TRBJ2-2
d_call: .
clone_size: .
v_call: TRBV6-5

cdr3_aa: CASSVRGASGNLQETQYF
cdr3_nt: TGTGCCAGCAGTGTGCGTGGAGCTAGCGGGAACCTCCAAGAGACCCAGTACTTC
j_call: TRBJ2-5
d_call: TRBD2
clone_size: .
v_call: TRBV2

cdr3_aa: CASSQADGGEAKNIQYF
cdr3_nt: TGCGCCAGCAGCCAAGCGGACGGGGGGGAAGCCAAAAACATTCAGTACTTC
j_call: TRBJ2-4
d_call: TRBD2
clone_size: .
v_call: TRBV4-1

cdr3_aa: CASSPQGLAGVHEQFF
cdr3_nt: TGTGCCAGCAGCCCACAGGGACTAGCGGGAGTACATGAGCAGTTCTTC
j_call: TRBJ2-1
d_call: TRBD2
clone_size: .
v_call: TRBV3-1/TRBV3-2

cdr3_aa: CASSQDPNSYNEQFF
cdr3_nt: TGTGCCAGCAGCCAAGATCCTAACTCCTACAATGAGCAGTTCTTC
j_call: TRBJ2-1
d_call: .
clone_size: few
v_call: TRBV4-2

cdr3_aa: CATSDLMGSGRINTQYF
cdr3_nt: TGTGCCACCAGTGATTTGATGGGTAGCGGGAGAATAAATACGCAGTATTTT
j_call: TRBJ2-3
d_call: TRBD2
clone_size: .
v_call: TRBV24-1

cdr3_aa: CASTGGLPSGEQYF
cdr3_nt: TGTGCCAGCACCGGCGGGCTCCCAAGTGGGGAGCAGTACTTC
j_call: TRBJ2-7
d_call: .
clone_size: .
v_call: TRBV11-3

cdr3_aa: CASSFPSGREVGELFF
cdr3_nt: TGTGCCAGCAGTTTCCCCTCGGGGCGGGAGGTCGGGGAGCTGTTTTTT
j_call: TRBJ2-2
d_call: TRBD2
clone_size: .
v_call: TRBV7-8

cdr3_aa: CASSVPTGGTGELFF
cdr3_nt: TGTGCCAGCAGCGTGCCAACAGGGGGCACCGGGGAGCTGTTTTTT
j_call: TRBJ2-2
d_call: TRBD1
clone_size: .
v_call: TRBV7-2

cdr3_aa: CASSPRGLIGNTIYF
cdr3_nt: TGTGCCAGCAGCCCAAGGGGACTTATTGGAAACACCATATATTTT
j_call: TRBJ1-3
d_call: .
clone_size: .
v_call: TRBV7-8

cdr3_aa: CASSQDPQAYEQYF
cdr3_nt: TGTGCCAGCAGCCAAGACCCACAGGCCTACGAGCAGTACTTC
j_call: TRBJ2-7
d_call: .
clone_size: .
v_call: TRBV3-1/TRBV3-2

cdr3_aa: CASSQGNTEAFF
cdr3_nt: TGTGCCAGCAGCCAGGGGAACACTGAAGCTTTCTTT
j_call: TRBJ1-1
d_call: .
clone_size: .
v_call: TRBV6-5

cdr3_aa: CAWRGAGGRGNQPQHF
cdr3_nt: TGTGCCTGGAGAGGAGCAGGGGGACGGGGCAATCAGCCCCAGCATTTT
j_call: TRBJ1-5
d_call: TRBD1
clone_size: .
v_call: TRBV30

cdr3_aa: CASSQGTSTNEKLFF
cdr3_nt: TGTGCCAGCAGCCAAGGGACTTCAACTAATGAAAAACTGTTTTTT
j_call: TRBJ1-4
d_call: .
clone_size: .
v_call: TRBV9

cdr3_aa: CASSLADSYTEAFF
cdr3_nt: TGTGCCAGCAGCTTAGCCGACAGCTACACTGAAGCTTTCTTT
j_call: TRBJ1-1
d_call: .
clone_size: .
v_call: TRBV11-1

cdr3_aa: CATSNIRGMEQYF
cdr3_nt: TGTGCCACCAGCAACATCAGGGGTATGGAGCAGTACTTC
j_call: TRBJ2-7
d_call: .
clone_size: .
v_call: TRBV15

cdr3_aa: CSGGQFYEQYF
cdr3_nt: TGCAGCGGTGGACAGTTCTACGAGCAGTACTTC
j_call: TRBJ2-7
d_call: .
clone_size: .
v_call: TRBV29-1

cdr3_aa: CASSLTSGSPYEQYF
cdr3_nt: TGCGCCAGCAGCCTGACTAGCGGGAGCCCCTACGAGCAGTACTTC
j_call: TRBJ2-7
d_call: TRBD2
clone_size: .
v_call: TRBV5-1

cdr3_aa: CASSPDSSWSQHF
cdr3_nt: TGTGCCAGCAGTCCAGACTCGAGTTGGTCCCAGCATTTT
j_call: TRBJ1-5
d_call: .
clone_size: .
v_call: TRBV2

cdr3_aa: CASSEGSGARGYTF
cdr3_nt: TGTGCCAGCAGTGAAGGTTCAGGGGCTCGCGGCTACACCTTC
j_call: TRBJ1-2
d_call: .
clone_size: .
v_call: TRBV25-1

cdr3_aa: CASSRLLAGTYEQYF
cdr3_nt: TGTGCCAGTAGTCGGTTACTAGCGGGAACCTACGAGCAGTACTTC
j_call: TRBJ2-7
d_call: TRBD2
clone_size: .
v_call: TRBV19